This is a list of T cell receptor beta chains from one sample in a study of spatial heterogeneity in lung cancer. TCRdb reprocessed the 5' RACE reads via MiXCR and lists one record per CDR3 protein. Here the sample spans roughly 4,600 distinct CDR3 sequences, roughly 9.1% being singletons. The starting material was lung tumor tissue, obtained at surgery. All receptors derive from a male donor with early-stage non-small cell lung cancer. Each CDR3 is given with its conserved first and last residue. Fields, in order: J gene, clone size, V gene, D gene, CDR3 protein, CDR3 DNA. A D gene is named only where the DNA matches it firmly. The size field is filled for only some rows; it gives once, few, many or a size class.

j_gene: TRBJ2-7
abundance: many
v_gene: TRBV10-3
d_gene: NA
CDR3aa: CAISESGEQYF
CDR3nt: TGTGCCATCAGTGAGTCGGGAGAGCAGTACTTC

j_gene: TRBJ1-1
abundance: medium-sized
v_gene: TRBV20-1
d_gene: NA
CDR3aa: CSAGDGRMNTEAFF
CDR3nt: TGCAGTGCTGGGGACGGGAGGATGAACACTGAAGCTTTCTTT

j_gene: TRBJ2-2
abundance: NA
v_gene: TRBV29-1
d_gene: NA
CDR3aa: CSVERVGTGELFF
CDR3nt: TGCAGCGTTGAAAGGGTGGGCACCGGGGAGCTGTTTTTT

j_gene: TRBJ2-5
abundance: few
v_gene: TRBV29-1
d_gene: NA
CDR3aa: CSVGYRGETQYF
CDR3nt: TGCAGCGTTGGTTATAGGGGAGAGACCCAGTACTTC

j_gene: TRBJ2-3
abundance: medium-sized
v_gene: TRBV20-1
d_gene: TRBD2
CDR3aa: CSARTSGGDTQYF
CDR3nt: TGCAGTGCTAGGACTAGCGGGGGGGATACGCAGTATTTT

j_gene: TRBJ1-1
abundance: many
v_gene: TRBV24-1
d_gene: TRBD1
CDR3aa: CATSVGQGRLTEAFF
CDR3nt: TGTGCCACCAGTGTGGGACAGGGGCGGTTGACTGAAGCTTTCTTT

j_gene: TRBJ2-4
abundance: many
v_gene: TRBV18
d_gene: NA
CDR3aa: CASSPRSGDQNIQYF
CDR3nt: TGTGCCAGCTCACCACGGTCAGGGGACCAAAACATTCAGTACTTC

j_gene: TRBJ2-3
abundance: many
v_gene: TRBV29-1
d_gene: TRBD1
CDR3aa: CSVTGQGDPDTQYF
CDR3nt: TGCAGCGTTACCGGACAGGGAGACCCAGATACGCAGTATTTT

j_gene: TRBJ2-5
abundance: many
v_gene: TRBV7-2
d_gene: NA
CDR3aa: CASSLDPSFETQYF
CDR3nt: TGTGCCAGCAGCTTAGATCCTAGTTTTGAGACCCAGTACTTC

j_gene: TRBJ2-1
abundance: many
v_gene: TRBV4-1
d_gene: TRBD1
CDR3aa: CASSQDPGQREQFF
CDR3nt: TGCGCCAGCAGCCAAGACCCGGGACAGCGAGAGCAGTTCTTC

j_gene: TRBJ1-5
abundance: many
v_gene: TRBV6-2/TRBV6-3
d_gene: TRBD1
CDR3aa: CASRLPGQGHQPQHF
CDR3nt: TGTGCCAGCAGACTGCCGGGACAGGGGCATCAGCCCCAGCATTTT

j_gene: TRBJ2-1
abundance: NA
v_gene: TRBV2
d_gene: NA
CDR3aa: CARGLGGVTEQFF
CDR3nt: TGTGCCAGGGGGTTAGGAGGGGTGACTGAGCAGTTCTTC

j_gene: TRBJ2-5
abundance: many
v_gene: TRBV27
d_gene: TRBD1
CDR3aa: CASKPGQGIQETQYF
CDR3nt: TGTGCCAGCAAACCGGGACAGGGGATCCAAGAGACCCAGTACTTC

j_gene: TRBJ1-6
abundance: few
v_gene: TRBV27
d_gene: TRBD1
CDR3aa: CASSFSDRSYSPLHF
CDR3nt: TGTGCCAGCAGTTTTTCGGACAGGTCCTATTCACCCCTCCACTTT

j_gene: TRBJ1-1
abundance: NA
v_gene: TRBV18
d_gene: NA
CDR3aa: CASSSGTMNTEAFF
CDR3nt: TGTGCCAGCTCATCAGGGACAATGAACACTGAAGCTTTCTTT

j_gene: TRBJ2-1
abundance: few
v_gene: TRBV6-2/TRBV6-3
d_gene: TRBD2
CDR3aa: CASSVAGGRNEQFF
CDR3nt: TGTGCCAGCAGCGTAGCGGGGGGGCGTAATGAGCAGTTCTTC